The clone carrying this T cell receptor beta chain was seen more than once but under ten times. This sample is part of a study of T cells after yellow fever vaccination. The ends were cut back, 5 bases at V and 1 base at J, with 9 bases in the middle. The germline gives CDR1 SEHNR, CDR2 FQNEAQ (reference sequence). There are 15 residues in the CDR3. One entry per CDR3 protein, called by TCRdb with MiXCR from the 5' RACE reads. This table holds hundreds of thousands of distinct CDR3 sequences, approximately 12% found once. The rearrangement links TRBV7-9 to TRBJ1-6; D gene uncertain. The clonotype was recovered from a man aged 18 to 29 who received the YFV17D yellow fever vaccine. This specimen consisted of CD4+ T cells sorted from PBMCs, obtained 15 days after the yellow fever booster vaccination. In DNA, the CDR3 is TGTGCCAGCAGCCCTGTAGGGTCCTATAATTCACCCCTCCACTTT. This encodes CASSPVGSYNSPLHF.